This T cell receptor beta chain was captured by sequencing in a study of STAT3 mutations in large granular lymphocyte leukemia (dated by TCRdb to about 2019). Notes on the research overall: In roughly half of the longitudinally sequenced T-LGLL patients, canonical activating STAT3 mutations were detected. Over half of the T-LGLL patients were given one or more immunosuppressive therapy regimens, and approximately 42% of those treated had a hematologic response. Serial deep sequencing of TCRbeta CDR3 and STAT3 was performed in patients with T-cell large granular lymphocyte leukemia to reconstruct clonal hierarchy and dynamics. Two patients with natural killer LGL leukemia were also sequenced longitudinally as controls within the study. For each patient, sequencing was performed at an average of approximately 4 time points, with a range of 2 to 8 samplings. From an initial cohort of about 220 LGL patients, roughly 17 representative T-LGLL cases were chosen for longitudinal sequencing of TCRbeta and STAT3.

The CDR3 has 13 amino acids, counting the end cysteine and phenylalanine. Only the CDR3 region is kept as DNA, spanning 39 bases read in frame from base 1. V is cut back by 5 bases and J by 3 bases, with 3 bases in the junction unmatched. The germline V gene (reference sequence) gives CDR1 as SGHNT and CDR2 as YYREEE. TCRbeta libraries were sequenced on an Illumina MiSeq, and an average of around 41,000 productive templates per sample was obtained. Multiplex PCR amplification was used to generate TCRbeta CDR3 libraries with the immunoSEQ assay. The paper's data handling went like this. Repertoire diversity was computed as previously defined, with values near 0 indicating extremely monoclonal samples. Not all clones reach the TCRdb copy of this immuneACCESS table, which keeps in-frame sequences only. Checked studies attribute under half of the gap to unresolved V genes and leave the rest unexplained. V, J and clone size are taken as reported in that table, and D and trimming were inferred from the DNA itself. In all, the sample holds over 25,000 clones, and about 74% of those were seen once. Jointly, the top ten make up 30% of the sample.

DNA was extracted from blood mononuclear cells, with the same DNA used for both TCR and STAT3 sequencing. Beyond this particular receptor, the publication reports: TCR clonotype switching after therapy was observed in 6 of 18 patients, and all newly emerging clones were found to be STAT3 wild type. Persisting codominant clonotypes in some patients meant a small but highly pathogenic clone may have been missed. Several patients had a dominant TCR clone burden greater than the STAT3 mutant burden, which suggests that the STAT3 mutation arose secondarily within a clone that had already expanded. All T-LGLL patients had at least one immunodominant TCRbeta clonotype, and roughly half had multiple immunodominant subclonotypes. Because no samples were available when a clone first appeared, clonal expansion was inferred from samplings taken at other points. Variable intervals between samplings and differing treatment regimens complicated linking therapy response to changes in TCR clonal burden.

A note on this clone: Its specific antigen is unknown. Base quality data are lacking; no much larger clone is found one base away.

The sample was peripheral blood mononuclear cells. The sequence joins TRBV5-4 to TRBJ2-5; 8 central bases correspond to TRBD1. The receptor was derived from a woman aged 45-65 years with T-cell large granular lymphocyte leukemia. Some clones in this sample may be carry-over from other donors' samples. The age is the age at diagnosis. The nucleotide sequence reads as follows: TGTGCCAGCAGGCCAGGGGGCGAAGAGACCCAGTACTTC. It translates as CASRPGGEETQYF.